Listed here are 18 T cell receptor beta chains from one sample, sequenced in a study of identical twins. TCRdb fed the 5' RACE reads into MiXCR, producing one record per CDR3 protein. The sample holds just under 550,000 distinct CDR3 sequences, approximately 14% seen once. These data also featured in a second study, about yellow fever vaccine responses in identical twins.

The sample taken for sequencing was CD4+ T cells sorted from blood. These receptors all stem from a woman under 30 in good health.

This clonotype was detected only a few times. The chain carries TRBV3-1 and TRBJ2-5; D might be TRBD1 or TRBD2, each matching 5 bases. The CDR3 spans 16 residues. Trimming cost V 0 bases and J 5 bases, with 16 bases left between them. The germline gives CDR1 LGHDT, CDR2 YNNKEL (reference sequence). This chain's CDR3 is CASSQEGTLPGETQYF. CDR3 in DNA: TGTGCCAGCAGCCAAGAAGGGACCCTCCCGGGGGAGACCCAGTACTTC.

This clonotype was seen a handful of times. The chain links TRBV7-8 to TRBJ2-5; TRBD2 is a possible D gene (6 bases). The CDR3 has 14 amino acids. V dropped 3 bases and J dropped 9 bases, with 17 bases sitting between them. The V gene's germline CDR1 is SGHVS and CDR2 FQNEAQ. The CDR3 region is CASSFERAGGSQYF. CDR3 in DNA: TGTGCCAGCAGCTTCGAGCGGGCTGGGGGGTCCCAGTACTTC.

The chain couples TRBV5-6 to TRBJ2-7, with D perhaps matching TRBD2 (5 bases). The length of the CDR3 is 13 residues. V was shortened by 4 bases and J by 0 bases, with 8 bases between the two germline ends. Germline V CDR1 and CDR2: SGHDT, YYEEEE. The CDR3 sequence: CASSRGPSYEQYF. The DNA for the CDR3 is TGTGCCAGCAGCCGCGGGCCCTCCTACGAGCAGTACTTC.

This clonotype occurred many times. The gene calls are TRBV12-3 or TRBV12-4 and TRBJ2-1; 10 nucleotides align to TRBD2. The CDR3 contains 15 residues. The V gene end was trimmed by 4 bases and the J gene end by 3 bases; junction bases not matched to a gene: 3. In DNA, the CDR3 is TGTGCCAGCAGTTCCGGGACTAGCGTCTACAATGAGCAGTTCTTC. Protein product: CASSSGTSVYNEQFF.

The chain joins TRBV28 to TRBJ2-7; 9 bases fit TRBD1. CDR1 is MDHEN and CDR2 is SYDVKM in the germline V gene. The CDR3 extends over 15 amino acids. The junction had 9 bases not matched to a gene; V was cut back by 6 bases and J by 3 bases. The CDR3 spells CASRGAGTGNYEQYF. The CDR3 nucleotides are TGTGCCAGCAGAGGGGCCGGGACAGGGAACTACGAGCAGTACTTC.

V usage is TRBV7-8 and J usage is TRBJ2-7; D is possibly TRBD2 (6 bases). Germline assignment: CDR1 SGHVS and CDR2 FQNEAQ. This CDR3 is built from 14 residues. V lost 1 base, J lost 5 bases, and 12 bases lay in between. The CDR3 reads CASSLEAGTHEQYF. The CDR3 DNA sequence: TGTGCCAGCAGCTTAGAGGCGGGAACTCACGAGCAGTACTTC.

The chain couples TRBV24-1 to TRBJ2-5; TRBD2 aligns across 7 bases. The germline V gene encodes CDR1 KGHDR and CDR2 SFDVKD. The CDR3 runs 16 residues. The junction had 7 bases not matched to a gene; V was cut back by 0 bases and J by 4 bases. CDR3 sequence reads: CATSDLSRRGGETQYF. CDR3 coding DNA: TGTGCCACCAGTGATTTGTCCCGACGCGGGGGAGAGACCCAGTACTTC.

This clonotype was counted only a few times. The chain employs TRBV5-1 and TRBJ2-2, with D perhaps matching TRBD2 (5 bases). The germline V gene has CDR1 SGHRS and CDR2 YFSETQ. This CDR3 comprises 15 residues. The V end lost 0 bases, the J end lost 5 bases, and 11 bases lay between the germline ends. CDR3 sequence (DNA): TGCGCCAGCAGCTTGGTCCGGGAATCGACCGGGGAGCTGTTTTTT. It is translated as CASSLVRESTGELFF.

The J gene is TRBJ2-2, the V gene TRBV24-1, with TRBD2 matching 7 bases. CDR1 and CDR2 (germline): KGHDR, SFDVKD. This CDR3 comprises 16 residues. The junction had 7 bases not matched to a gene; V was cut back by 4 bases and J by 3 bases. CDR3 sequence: CATSEKTSHYTGELFF. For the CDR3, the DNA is TGTGCCACCAGTGAAAAGACTAGCCACTACACCGGGGAGCTGTTTTTT.

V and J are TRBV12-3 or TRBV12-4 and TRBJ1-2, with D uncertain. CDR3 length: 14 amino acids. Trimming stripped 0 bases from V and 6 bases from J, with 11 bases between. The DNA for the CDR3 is TGTGCCAGCAGTTTAGCGTCCGTTTTTGATGGCTACACCTTC. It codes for CASSLASVFDGYTF.

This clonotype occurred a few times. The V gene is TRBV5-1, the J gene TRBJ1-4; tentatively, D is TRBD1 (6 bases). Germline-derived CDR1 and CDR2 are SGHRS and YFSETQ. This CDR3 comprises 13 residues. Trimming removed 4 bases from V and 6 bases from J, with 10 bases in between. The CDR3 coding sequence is TGCGCCAGCAGCCGGGGGGCAGATGAAAAACTGTTTTTT. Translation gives CASSRGADEKLFF.

Here the CDR3 DNA reads TGTGCCAGCAGCCGACAGGGAGATGTTGGCAATGAGCAGTTCTTC. This encodes CASSRQGDVGNEQFF. The chain employs TRBV7-6 and TRBJ2-1; 7 bases fit TRBD1. CDR1 and CDR2 from the germline V gene are SGHVS and FNYEAQ. There are 15 residues in the CDR3. J was trimmed by 6 bases and V by 5 bases; bases with no gene match: 10.

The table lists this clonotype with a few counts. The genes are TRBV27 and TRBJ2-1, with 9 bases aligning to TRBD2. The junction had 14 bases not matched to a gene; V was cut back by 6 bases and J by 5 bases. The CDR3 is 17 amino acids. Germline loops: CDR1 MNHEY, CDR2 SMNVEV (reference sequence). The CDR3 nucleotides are TGTGCCAGCAGAGTCATCTCCGGGACTAGCAGTAACAATGAGCAGTTCTTC. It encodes CASRVISGTSSNNEQFF.

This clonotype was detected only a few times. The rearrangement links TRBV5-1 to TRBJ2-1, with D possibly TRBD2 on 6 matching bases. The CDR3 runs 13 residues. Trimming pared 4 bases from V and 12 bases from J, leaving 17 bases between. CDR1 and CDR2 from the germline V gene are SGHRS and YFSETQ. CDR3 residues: CASSVSGERGQFF. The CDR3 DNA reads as TGCGCCAGCAGCGTTTCGGGGGAAAGGGGGCAGTTCTTC.

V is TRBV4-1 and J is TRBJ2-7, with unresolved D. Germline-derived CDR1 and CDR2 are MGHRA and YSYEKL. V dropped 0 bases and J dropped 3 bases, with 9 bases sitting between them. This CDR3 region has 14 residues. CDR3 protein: CASSQEIGFYEQYV. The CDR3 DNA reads TGCGCCAGCAGCCAAGAAATCGGGTTCTACGAGCAGTACGTC.

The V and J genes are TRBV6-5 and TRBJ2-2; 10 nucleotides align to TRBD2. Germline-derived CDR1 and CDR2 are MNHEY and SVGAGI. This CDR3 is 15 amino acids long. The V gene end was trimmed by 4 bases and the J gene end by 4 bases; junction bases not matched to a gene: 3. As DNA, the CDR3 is TGTGCCAGCAGTTTAGCGGGGGGCACCACCGGGGAGCTGTTTTTT. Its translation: CASSLAGGTTGELFF.

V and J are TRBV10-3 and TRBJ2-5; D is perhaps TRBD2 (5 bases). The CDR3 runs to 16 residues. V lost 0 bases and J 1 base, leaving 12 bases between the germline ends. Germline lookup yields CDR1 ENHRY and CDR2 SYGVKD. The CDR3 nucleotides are TGTGCCATCAGTGAGTCGTTCGGGGAACTCCAAGAGACCCAGTACTTC. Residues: CAISESFGELQETQYF.

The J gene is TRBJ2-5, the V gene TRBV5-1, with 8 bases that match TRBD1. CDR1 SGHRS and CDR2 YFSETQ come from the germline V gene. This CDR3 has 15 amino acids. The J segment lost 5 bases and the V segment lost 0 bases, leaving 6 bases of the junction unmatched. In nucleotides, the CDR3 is TGCGCCAGCAGCTTGGTTAGGACAGGGCACGAGACCCAGTACTTC. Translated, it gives CASSLVRTGHETQYF.